Presented here are 29 T cell receptor beta chains from one specimen sequenced in a study of Siglec-9 on CD8 T cells in melanoma. Data came from immunoSEQ multiplex PCR; TCRdb stores just in-frame clones and leaves some out. The sample holds 30,000 or so clones, 80% seen once. The material sequenced was Siglec-9- CD8+ T cells sorted from blood. Every receptor here comes from a human donor in good health.

The genes are TRBV7-9 and TRBJ2-5; D might be TRBD1 (6 bases). Trimming took 5 bases from V and 2 from J, leaving 15 bases between them. The CDR3 runs 15 residues. Germline values: CDR1 SEHNR, CDR2 FQNEAQ (reference sequence). The DNA for the CDR3 is TGTGCCAGCAGCACCTCGGGACACATGCAAGAGACCCAGTACTTC. This codes for CASSTSGHMQETQYF. Filled out from reference TRBV7-9 and TRBJ2-5, the complete variable domain reads DTGVSQNPRHKITKRGQNVTFRCDPISEHNRLYWYRQTLGQGPEFLTYFQNEAQLEKSRLLSDRFSAERPKGSFSTLEIQRTEQGDSAMYLCASSTSGHMQETQYFGPGTRLLVL.

The chain joins TRBV12-5 to TRBJ2-1; 12 bases agree with TRBD2. The CDR3 extends over 15 amino acids. Germline lookup yields CDR1 LGHNT and CDR2 FRNRAP. After removal of 4 bases from V and 7 bases from J, the junction contained 5 bases not matched to a gene. The CDR3: CASGSPLAGGNEQFF. The CDR3 bases are TGTGCTAGTGGTTCCCCACTAGCGGGAGGTAATGAGCAGTTCTTC.

The chain joins TRBV4-1 to TRBJ2-1, with D unresolved. CDR1 and CDR2 (germline): MGHRA, YSYEKL. Trimming stripped 1 base from V and 8 bases from J, with 21 bases between. The CDR3 loop spans 17 amino acids. CDR3 in amino acids: CASSQAGQRPGGDEQFF. The CDR3 DNA follows: TGCGCCAGCAGCCAAGCAGGTCAGCGCCCGGGTGGGGATGAGCAGTTCTTC.

This clone was picked up one time. The chain has TRBV7-8 and TRBJ1-4; tentatively, D is TRBD1 (5 bases). The CDR3 loop spans 14 amino acids. CDR1 SGHVS and CDR2 FQNEAQ come from the germline V gene. The V end was cut by 1 base, the J end by 4 bases, with 7 bases between. The DNA of the CDR3 is TGTGCCAGCAGCTTAGGCCAGGGTAATGAAAAACTGTTTTTT. This encodes CASSLGQGNEKLFF.

The chain has TRBV5-8 and TRBJ2-4, with no clear D. The CDR3 sequence is 15 residues long. Germline V lookup: CDR1 SGHTS, CDR2 YDEGEE. Deletions cut 4 bases from V and 0 bases from J, with 11 bases between. The CDR3 DNA sequence: TGTGCCAGCAGCCCTCCGCGAGTAGCCAAAAACATTCAGTACTTC. It codes for CASSPPRVAKNIQYF.

The gene calls are TRBV9 and TRBJ2-3, with D unclear. Germline V CDR1 and CDR2: SGDLS, YYNGEE. The CDR3 totals 12 residues. V gave up 4 bases and J gave up 2 bases, with 5 bases separating them. The CDR3 sequence: CASSLNTDTQYF. CDR3 sequence (DNA): TGTGCCAGCAGCCTTAACACAGATACGCAGTATTTT.

This chain joins TRBV27 and TRBJ2-5; D gene uncertain. This CDR3 is 14 amino acids long. Trimming cost V 2 bases and J 2 bases, with 9 bases left between them. The germline V gene encodes CDR1 MNHEY and CDR2 SMNVEV (reference sequence). The CDR3 loop reads CASSLVGPQETQYF. The CDR3 nucleotides read TGTGCCAGCAGTTTAGTTGGACCACAAGAGACCCAGTACTTC.

This sequence joins TRBV5-6 and TRBJ1-6; TRBD1 matches 7 bases. The CDR3 spans 14 residues. Trimming took 2 bases from V and 9 from J; bases not matched to a gene: 5. Germline values: CDR1 SGHDT, CDR2 YYEEEE. The DNA of the CDR3 is TGTGCCAGCAGCTTCGGGACAGTCTCTTCACCCCTCCACTTT. It yields the protein CASSFGTVSSPLHF.

The chain recombines TRBV20-1 with TRBJ1-2; the D gene is possibly TRBD1 (6 bases). Germline V gene data show CDR1 as DFQATT and CDR2 as SNEGSKA (reference sequence). V lost 8 bases, J lost 8 bases, and 12 bases lay in between. This CDR3 comprises 10 residues. CDR3 DNA: TGCAGTACCAGGGGAAGGGGCTACACCTTC. It yields the protein CSTRGRGYTF.

The genes are TRBV7-9 and TRBJ1-1, with TRBD1 matching over 9 bases. The CDR3 is made up of 17 amino acids. Germline assignment: CDR1 SEHNR and CDR2 FQNEAQ (reference sequence). V lost 6 bases, J lost 2 bases, and 13 bases stayed unmatched. CDR3 coding DNA: TGTGCCAGCAGAAGACCCGGGACAGGGCGCCCCAACACTGAAGCTTTCTTT. It yields the protein CASRRPGTGRPNTEAFF.

The chain uses TRBV2 and TRBJ2-3; D is ambiguous. V was cut by 3 bases and J by 3 bases, with 4 bases left in between. The CDR3 totals 12 residues. The germline CDR1 and CDR2 sequences are SNHLY and FYNNEI. The CDR3 is CASSDGTDTQYF. The CDR3 bases are TGTGCCAGCAGTGATGGGACAGATACGCAGTATTTT.

This clone came up once. The genes are TRBV6-1 and TRBJ2-1; 9 positions agree with TRBD2. The germline gives CDR1 MNHNS, CDR2 SASEGT. Unmatched junction bases numbered 3, after V lost 7 bases and J lost 2 bases. This CDR3 has 14 residues. CDR3 nucleotides: TGTGCCAGCACCGTAGCGGGGGCCTACAATGAGCAGTTCTTC. Translating it yields CASTVAGAYNEQFF.

The rearrangement joins TRBV2 to TRBJ2-7; D not resolved. The V end was cut by 0 bases, the J end by 7 bases, with 10 bases between. Germline V CDR1 and CDR2: SNHLY, FYNNEI. This CDR3 is 13 amino acids long. CDR3 protein: CASSEATLWEQYV. In DNA form, the CDR3 reads TGTGCCAGCAGTGAAGCGACATTGTGGGAGCAGTACGTC.

This clone was counted a single time. The CDR3 loop is CASSLVGGGYGYTF. The CDR3 nucleotides are TGTGCCAGCAGCTTAGTTGGCGGGGGGTATGGCTACACCTTC. The chain has TRBV7-2 and TRBJ1-2, with TRBD1 as a possible D gene (5 bases). Germline V gene lookup returns CDR1 SGHTA and CDR2 FQGNSA. V was trimmed by 1 base and J by 5 bases, leaving 11 bases between them. The CDR3 runs 14 residues.

V usage is TRBV14 and J usage is TRBJ2-3; the D is unclear. Looked up from germline, CDR1 is SGHDN and CDR2 is FVKESK. This CDR3 is built from 15 residues. V lost 0 bases, J lost 2 bases, and 9 bases lay in between. Here the CDR3 reads CASSQDRRITDTQYF. The CDR3 DNA reads TGTGCCAGCAGCCAAGATCGGCGGATCACAGATACGCAGTATTTT.

The rearrangement joins TRBV5-8 to TRBJ2-7; 11 bases match TRBD1. Germline CDR1 SGHTS, CDR2 YDEGEE. The CDR3 runs 15 residues. J lost 4 bases, V lost 3 bases, and 6 bases had no gene match. CDR3 protein: CASSSRDRGVYEQYF. CDR3 sequence (DNA): TGTGCCAGCAGCTCCCGGGACAGGGGGGTATACGAGCAGTACTTC.

This clone showed up just once. V and J are TRBV27 and TRBJ1-4, with D uncertain. Trimming took 5 bases from V and 7 from J, leaving 11 bases between them. Per the germline V gene, CDR1 is MNHEY and CDR2 is SMNVEV (reference sequence). The CDR3 loop spans 13 amino acids. Here the CDR3 reads CASSRGRSEKLFF. For the CDR3, the DNA is TGTGCCAGCAGTCGAGGCAGGAGTGAAAAACTGTTTTTT.

The chain employs TRBV21-1 and TRBJ2-3; TRBD2 is the table's D call and was not checked against the DNA. TRBV21-1 is a known pseudogene. The CDR3 runs 19 residues. This CDR3 is CASTPVASGGATSTDTQYF. CDR3 bases: TGTGCCAGCACCCCGGTCGCTAGCGGGGGGGCCACTAGCACAGATACGCAGTATTTT.

The chain uses TRBV19 and TRBJ2-2; D uncertain. The CDR3 extends over 12 amino acids. The V end was cut by 3 bases, the J end by 6 bases, with 5 bases between. Germline CDR1 reads LNHDA; CDR2 reads SQIVND (reference sequence). CDR3 region: CASSIGPGELFF. The CDR3 DNA follows: TGTGCCAGTAGTATCGGTCCCGGGGAGCTGTTTTTT.

The chain recombines TRBV9 with TRBJ2-1; maybe TRBD2 (5 bases). Germline-derived CDR1 and CDR2 are SGDLS and YYNGEE. V gave up 3 bases and J gave up 3 bases, with 19 bases separating them. This CDR3 region has 17 residues. The CDR3, as DNA: TGTGCCAGCAGCGCCCGCCACGATCGGGGAGACTACAATGAGCAGTTCTTC. This gives the protein CASSARHDRGDYNEQFF. Combining the CDR3 with reference TRBV9 and TRBJ2-1 gives the whole variable domain DSGVTQTPKHLITATGQRVTLRCSPRSGDLSVYWYQQSLDQGLQFLIQYYNGEERAKGNILERFSAQQFPDLHSELNLSSLELGDSALYFCASSARHDRGDYNEQFFGPGTRLTVL.

The chain links TRBV25-1 to TRBJ2-7, with a tentative D call TRBD2 (6 bases). The CDR3 sequence is 12 residues long. With 5 bases removed from V and 4 bases from J, the gap between germline ends came to 9 bases. From germline, CDR1 is MGHDK and CDR2 SYGVNS. CDR3 nucleotides: TGTGCCAGCAGTAGTGGGGGGTACGAGCAGTACTTC. Protein sequence: CASSSGGYEQYF.

This CDR3 reads CASSQEQTGGPSYEQYF. The CDR3 DNA sequence: TGCGCCAGCAGCCAAGAACAGACAGGGGGGCCCTCCTACGAGCAGTACTTC. V gene TRBV4-1 combines with J gene TRBJ2-7; 9 positions match TRBD1. J was trimmed by 0 bases and V by 0 bases; bases with no gene match: 6. The CDR3 runs 17 residues. CDR1 and CDR2 from the germline V gene are MGHRA and YSYEKL.

This clone was counted between two and nine times. V and J are TRBV19 and TRBJ2-6; D call uncertain. Germline values: CDR1 LNHDA, CDR2 SQIVND (reference sequence). The CDR3 contains 15 residues. V was shortened by 1 base and J by 1 base, with 5 bases between the two germline ends. CDR3 region: CASSIGPSGANVLTF. For the CDR3, the DNA is TGTGCCAGTAGTATAGGGCCGTCTGGGGCCAACGTCCTGACTTTC.

This clone was seen a handful of times. Other nucleotide sequences from this sample produce the same CDR3. V is TRBV7-9 and J is TRBJ1-5; D gene unclear. The CDR3 contains 12 residues. The germline CDR1 and CDR2 sequences are SEHNR and FQNEAQ (reference sequence). V lost 3 bases and J lost 4, with 4 bases in between. CDR3 DNA sequence: TGTGCCAGCAGCTTGGGGAATCAGCCCCAGCATTTT. This codes for CASSLGNQPQHF.

The rearrangement uses TRBV27 and TRBJ1-2; D is perhaps TRBD1 (6 bases). Germline CDR1 and CDR2: MNHEY and SMNVEV (reference sequence). V was trimmed by 1 base and J by 0 bases, leaving 9 bases between them. The CDR3 is made up of 15 amino acids. In DNA form, the CDR3 reads TGTGCCAGCAGTTTATGGGCAGGGGCTAACTATGGCTACACCTTC. It is translated as CASSLWAGANYGYTF.

This sequence joins TRBV5-4 and TRBJ2-3; TRBD1 is a possible D gene (6 bases). CDR1 and CDR2 (germline): SGHNT, YYREEE (reference sequence). The CDR3 runs 14 residues. V lost 4 bases to trimming and J lost 0 bases, with 9 bases between them. CDR3 sequence reads: CASSADSSTDTQYF. Here the CDR3 DNA reads TGTGCCAGCAGCGCGGACAGTAGCACAGATACGCAGTATTTT.

The chain recombines TRBV27 with TRBJ1-2; 8 positions agree with TRBD1. V gave up 6 bases and J gave up 5 bases; unmatched junction bases: 11. CDR1 MNHEY and CDR2 SMNVEV come from the germline V gene (reference sequence). The CDR3 spans 15 residues. The CDR3 region has the DNA TGTGCCAGCAGACAAGGGACAGGTGGAGTTTATGGCTACACCTTC. Protein sequence: CASRQGTGGVYGYTF.

This clone was recorded only once. The chain combines TRBV10-1 with TRBJ2-7; tentative D call: TRBD2 (6 bases). The CDR3 extends over 16 amino acids. The V gene lost 2 bases and the J gene lost 7 bases, with 21 bases spanning the gap. CDR1 is WNHNN, CDR2 SYGVQD, per germline (reference sequence). The CDR3 is CASSEVGGLTLGEQYF. CDR3 sequence (DNA): TGCGCCAGCAGTGAGGTTGGAGGGCTAACCTTGGGGGAGCAGTACTTC.

This rearrangement joins TRBV4-1 to TRBJ1-3; D unresolved. Germline CDR1 is MGHRA and CDR2 is YSYEKL. The CDR3 covers 16 residues. The germline V and J ends were trimmed by 1 base and 0 bases, with 10 bases remaining between them. CDR3 sequence reads: CASSQVAVDSGNTIYF. DNA for the CDR3: TGCGCCAGCAGCCAAGTAGCCGTTGACTCTGGAAACACCATATATTTT.